This is a list of T cell receptor beta chains from one sample in a study of T cells in Graves' hyperthyroidism and ophthalmopathy. TCRdb itself ran the multiplex PCR reads through MiXCR, one entry per CDR3 protein. The profile shows around 570,000 distinct CDR3 sequences, 15% to 20% of them singletons. Material: blood. The receptors come from a man aged 35-49 years with Graves' ophthalmopathy. CDR3s leave out the opening cysteine and the closing phenylalanine or tryptophan. Each record gives: J gene, V gene, clone size, CDR3 protein. Rows give clone size only sometimes, using once, few, many, or a class for an expanded clone.

TRBJ2-7 | TRBV29-1 | . | SVDTSGAYEQY
TRBJ2-5 | TRBV5-8 | many | ASTPHPYQETQY
TRBJ1-1 | TRBV6-1 | . | ASRQGKSTEAF
TRBJ1-5 | TRBV2 | many | ASSEREGGHQPQH
TRBJ2-5 | TRBV6-1 | many | ASGLGGPETQY
TRBJ1-5 | TRBV27 | . | ASSTTVRQPQH
TRBJ1-5 | TRBV2 | once | ASGAARGPQH
TRBJ1-5 | TRBV7-2 | few | ASSSWGGQDQPQH
TRBJ1-1 | TRBV7-2 | many | ASSRAGRLNTEAF
TRBJ1-2 | TRBV11-2 | . | ASSSTGRWDGYT
TRBJ2-1 | TRBV24-1 | . | ATSIQGTFPEQF
TRBJ2-3 | TRBV7-3 | many | ASSFQASSAGGPTDTQY
TRBJ2-7 | TRBV7-9 | few | ASSLGGKSSYEQY
TRBJ1-1 | TRBV19 | . | ASSIGGSNTEAF
TRBJ2-5 | TRBV20-1 | many | SARDPGGRGETQY
TRBJ2-5 | TRBV30 | . | AWRGQGETQY
TRBJ1-2 | TRBV5-6 | few | ASSLGGGGDDYT
TRBJ2-3 | TRBV12-3/TRBV12-4 | many | ASSTSSRRSTDTQY
TRBJ2-3 | TRBV7-3 | few | ASSLSDLRGPTDTQY
TRBJ2-7 | TRBV5-5 | few | ASSLELAANEQY
TRBJ1-2 | TRBV12-3/TRBV12-4 | few | ASRPGQGDYGYT
TRBJ1-1 | TRBV6-1 | few | ASSESQSIEAF
TRBJ2-4 | TRBV6-1 | many | ASSFLGGSAKNIQY
TRBJ1-2 | TRBV27 | few | ASSPTSGTGKGYT
TRBJ2-1 | TRBV19 | few | ASSIAGGASTYNEQF
TRBJ2-1 | TRBV14 | . | ASSQEWDQRGKPYNEQF
TRBJ2-4 | TRBV6-1 | many | ASKGGEERGKIQY
TRBJ1-4 | TRBV6-2/TRBV6-3 | once | ASSRTGVLHEKLF
TRBJ2-5 | TRBV27 | few | ASQAGGLETQY
TRBJ2-3 | TRBV4-2 | . | ASSRDLAGGGGRTDTQY
TRBJ2-7 | TRBV12-3/TRBV12-4 | many | ASSHRGPSYEQY
TRBJ2-1 | TRBV5-1 | . | ASSSGLPPNNEQF
TRBJ2-3 | TRBV7-9 | few | ASSFSGTSFGLEDTQY
TRBJ2-3 | TRBV6-2/TRBV6-3 | few | ASRIARPPSTDTQY
TRBJ2-7 | TRBV20-1 | . | SARDVYSGVLY
TRBJ2-1 | TRBV29-1 | few | SVGWERDEQF
TRBJ2-1 | TRBV20-1 | . | SARDRVEEQF
TRBJ2-1 | TRBV7-8 | many | ASSIGLAGGFDEQF
TRBJ2-3 | TRBV11-2 | many | ASSLHPPGGASDTQY
TRBJ2-7 | TRBV27 | many | ASKSGGSSYEQY
TRBJ2-5 | TRBV12-3/TRBV12-4 | few | ASRSGGAGGETQY
TRBJ2-7 | TRBV3-1 | many | ASSQAGEVKEQY
TRBJ2-3 | TRBV27 | many | ASSLGTSGPKDTQY
TRBJ1-2 | TRBV12-5 | . | ASGRQLYGYT
TRBJ2-1 | TRBV5-6 | few | ASSLRTSGGSEQF
TRBJ2-6 | TRBV5-1 | . | ASSFAGGGIPGANVLT
TRBJ2-5 | TRBV5-8 | . | ASSLTVGGETQY
TRBJ2-4 | TRBV28 | few | ASSPIAGGPRTGQY
TRBJ2-7 | TRBV7-8 | . | ASSLGDRGPYEQY
TRBJ2-7 | TRBV19 | few | ASAPGLAGEKDEQY
TRBJ2-7 | TRBV7-9 | many | ASSLRQKGTEQY